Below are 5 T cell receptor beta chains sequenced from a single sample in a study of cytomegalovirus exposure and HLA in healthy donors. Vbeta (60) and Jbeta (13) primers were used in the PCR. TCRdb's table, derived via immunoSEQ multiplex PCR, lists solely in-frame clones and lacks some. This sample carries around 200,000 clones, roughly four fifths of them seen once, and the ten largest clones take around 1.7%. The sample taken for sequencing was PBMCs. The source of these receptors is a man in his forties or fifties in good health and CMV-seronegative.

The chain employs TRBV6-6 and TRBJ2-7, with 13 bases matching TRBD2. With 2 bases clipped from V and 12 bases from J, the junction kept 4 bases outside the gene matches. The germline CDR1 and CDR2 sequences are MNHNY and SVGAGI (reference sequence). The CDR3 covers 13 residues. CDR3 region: CASSYGLAGVLYF. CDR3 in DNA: TGTGCCAGCAGTTACGGACTAGCGGGGGTCCTGTACTTC.

The CDR3 bases are TGTGCCAGTAGTATAGACACGACTAGCGGAGCCTACAATGAGCAGTTCTTC. Its protein is CASSIDTTSGAYNEQFF. The V gene is TRBV19, the J gene TRBJ2-1; 9 bases line up with TRBD2. CDR1 is LNHDA, CDR2 SQIVND, per germline (reference sequence). Trimming cost V 0 bases and J 2 bases; bases outside gene matches: 5. There are 17 residues in the CDR3.

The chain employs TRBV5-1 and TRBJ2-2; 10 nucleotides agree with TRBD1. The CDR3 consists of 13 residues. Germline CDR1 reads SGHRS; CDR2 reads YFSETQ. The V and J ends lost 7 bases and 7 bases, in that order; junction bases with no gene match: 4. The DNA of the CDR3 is TGCGCCAGCGGGACAGGGGATGTCGGGGAGCTGTTTTTT. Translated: CASGTGDVGELFF.

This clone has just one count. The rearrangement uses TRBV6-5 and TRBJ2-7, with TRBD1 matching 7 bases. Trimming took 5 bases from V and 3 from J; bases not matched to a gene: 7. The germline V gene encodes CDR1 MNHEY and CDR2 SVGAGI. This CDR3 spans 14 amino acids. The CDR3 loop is CASSRGDSGYEQYF. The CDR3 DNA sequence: TGTGCCAGCAGTAGAGGGGACAGCGGCTACGAGCAGTACTTC.

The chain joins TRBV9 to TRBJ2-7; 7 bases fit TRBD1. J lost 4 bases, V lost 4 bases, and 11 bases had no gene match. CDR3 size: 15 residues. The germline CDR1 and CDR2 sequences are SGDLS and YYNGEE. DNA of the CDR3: TGTGCCAGCAGCCCAACCGGGACAGTCCGTTACGAGCAGTACTTC. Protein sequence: CASSPTGTVRYEQYF.